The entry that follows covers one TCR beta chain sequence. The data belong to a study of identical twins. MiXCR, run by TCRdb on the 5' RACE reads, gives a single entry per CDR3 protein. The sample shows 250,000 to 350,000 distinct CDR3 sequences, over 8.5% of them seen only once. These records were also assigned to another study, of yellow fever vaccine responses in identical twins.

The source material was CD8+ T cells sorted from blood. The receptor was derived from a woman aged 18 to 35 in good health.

The CDR3 DNA reads as TGCGCCAGCAGTGAGTCGGGACCGGAGACCCAGTACTTC. Amino acid sequence: CASSESGPETQYF. The J gene is TRBJ2-5, the V gene TRBV10-2, with D perhaps matching TRBD1 or TRBD2 (5 bases each). The CDR3 runs 13 residues. Germline V CDR1 and CDR2: WSHSY, SAAADI. Deletions cut 0 bases from V and 5 bases from J, with 7 bases between.